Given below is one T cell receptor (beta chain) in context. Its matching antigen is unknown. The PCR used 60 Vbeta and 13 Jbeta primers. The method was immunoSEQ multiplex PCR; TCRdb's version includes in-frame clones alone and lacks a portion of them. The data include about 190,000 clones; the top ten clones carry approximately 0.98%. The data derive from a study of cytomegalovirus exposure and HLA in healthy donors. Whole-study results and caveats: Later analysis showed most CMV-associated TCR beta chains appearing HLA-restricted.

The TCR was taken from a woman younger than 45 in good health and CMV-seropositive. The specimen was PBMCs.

In DNA form, the CDR3 reads TGTGCCAGCAGCTCCCGAGTAGGGGACAGGGGATCCAGGACGCAGTATTTT. It yields the protein CASSSRVGDRGSRTQYF. The chain joins TRBV7-2 to TRBJ2-3; TRBD1 aligns across 10 bases. The V and J ends lost 4 bases and 9 bases, in that order; junction bases with no gene match: 16. CDR3 length: 17 residues. Per the germline V gene, CDR1 is SGHTA and CDR2 is FQGNSA. The entire variable domain, with the rest obtained from reference TRBV7-2 and TRBJ2-3, is as follows: GAGVSQSPSNKVTEKGKDVELRCDPISGHTALYWYRQSLGQGLEFLIYFQGNSAPDKSGLPSDRFSAERTGGSVSTLTIQRTQQEDSAVYLCASSSRVGDRGSRTQYFGPGTRLTVL.